These T cell receptor beta chains were read from a single sample in a study of OX40 agonist ivuxolimab in advanced cancers. Libraries were prepared by immunoSEQ multiplex PCR; TCRdb keeps only in-frame clonotypes and omits some of them. The sample lists some 86,000 clones; roughly nine tenths were seen once. The sample here was CD4+ or CD8+ T cells sorted from blood, taken in a trial of the OX40 agonist ivuxolimab. The receptors come from an adult with an advanced solid tumor such as melanoma, head and neck, liver or kidney cancer. Both conserved end residues are part of each CDR3.

v_gene	j_gene	CDR3aa
TRBV18	TRBJ1-1	CASSPRQTQNTEAFF
TRBV5-4	TRBJ1-4	CASTLGGGSSTNEKLFF
TRBV18	TRBJ1-1	CASSPLADRGTEAFF
TRBV6-5	TRBJ2-2	CASSYRDTGELFF
TRBV9	TRBJ2-1	CASSVLLGRGGDNEQFF
TRBV5-1	TRBJ2-7	CASSLRYEQYF
TRBV7-7	TRBJ2-1	CASSLEVSNEQFF
TRBV5-4	TRBJ1-2	CASSLEDNYGYTF
TRBV7-2	TRBJ2-3	CASSLTPGLANTDTQYF
TRBV30	TRBJ1-5	CAWSLAWTGNQPQHF